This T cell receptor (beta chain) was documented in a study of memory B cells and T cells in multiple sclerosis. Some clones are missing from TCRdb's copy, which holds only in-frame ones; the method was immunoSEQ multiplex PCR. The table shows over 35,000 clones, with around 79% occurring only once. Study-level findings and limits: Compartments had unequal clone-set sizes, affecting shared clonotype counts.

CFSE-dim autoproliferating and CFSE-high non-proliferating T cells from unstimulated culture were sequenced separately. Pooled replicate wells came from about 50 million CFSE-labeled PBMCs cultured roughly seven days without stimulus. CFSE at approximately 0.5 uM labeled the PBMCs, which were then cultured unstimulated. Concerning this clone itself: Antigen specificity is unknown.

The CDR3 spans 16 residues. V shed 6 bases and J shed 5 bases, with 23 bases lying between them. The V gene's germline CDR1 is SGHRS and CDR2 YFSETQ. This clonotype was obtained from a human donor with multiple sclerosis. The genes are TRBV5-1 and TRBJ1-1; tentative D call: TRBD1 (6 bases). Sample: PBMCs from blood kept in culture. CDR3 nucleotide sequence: TGCGCCAGCACCAGGGTGCAGGGGTACATTTTAACTGAAGCTTTCTTT. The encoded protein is CASTRVQGYILTEAFF. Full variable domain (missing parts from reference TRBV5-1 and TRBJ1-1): KAGVTQTPRYLIKTRGQQVTLSCSPISGHRSVSWYQQTPGQGLQFLFEYFSETQRNKGNFPGRFSGRQFSNSRSEMNVSTLELGDSALYLCASTRVQGYILTEAFFGQGTRLTVV.